This T cell receptor beta chain appears in the sequencing data of a study of T cells after yellow fever vaccination. The overall study: SMART-Seq v4 Ultra Low Input handled preparation of low-cell-number fractions. Study-wide findings and caveats: A minor fraction of clonotypes spanned both CD4 and CD8 compartments. Although the secondary response was weaker, it peaked faster, at day 5 versus 15.

In germline, CDR1 is SGHRS, CDR2 YFSETQ. CDR3 size: 13 residues. The ends were cut back, 3 bases at V and 1 base at J, with 8 bases in the middle. 5'RACE template switching produced TCR cDNA carrying a universal primer site and UMIs. MiXCR was run by TCRdb on the 5' RACE reads, yielding one entry per CDR3 protein. This sample yields roughly 340,000 distinct CDR3 sequences, of which around 4.1% are seen a single time; roughly a quarter belongs to the top ten. This clonotype was counted at least ten times. Its antigen remains unidentified. The genes are TRBV5-1 and TRBJ2-7; no clear D gene. The sequence derives from a man aged 18 to 29 who received the YFV17D yellow fever vaccine. The sample in question was PBMCs, obtained 5 days after the yellow fever booster vaccination. The CDR3 sequence: CASSSLSSYEQYF. The DNA of the CDR3 is TGCGCCAGCAGCTCCCTCTCATCCTACGAGCAGTACTTC.